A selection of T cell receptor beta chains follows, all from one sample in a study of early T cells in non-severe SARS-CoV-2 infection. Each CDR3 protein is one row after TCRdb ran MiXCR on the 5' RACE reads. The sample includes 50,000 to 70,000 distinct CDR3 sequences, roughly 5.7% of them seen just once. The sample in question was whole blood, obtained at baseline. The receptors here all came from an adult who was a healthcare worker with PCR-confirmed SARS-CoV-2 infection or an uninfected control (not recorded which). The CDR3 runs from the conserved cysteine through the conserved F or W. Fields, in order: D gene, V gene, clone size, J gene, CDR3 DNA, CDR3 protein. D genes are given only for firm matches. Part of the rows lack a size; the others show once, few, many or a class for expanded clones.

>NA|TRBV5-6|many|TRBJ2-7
TGTGCCAGCAGCTCCACTAGAAACTCCGAGCAGTACTTC
CASSSTRNSEQYF
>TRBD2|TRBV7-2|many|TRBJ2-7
TGTGCCAGCAGCTTAGACGGGACTAGCTCCTACGAGCAGTACTTC
CASSLDGTSSYEQYF
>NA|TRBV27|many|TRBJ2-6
TGTGCCAGCAAATCGGGTGGGGCCAACGTCCTGACTTTC
CASKSGGANVLTF
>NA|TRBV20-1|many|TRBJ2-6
TGCAGTGCCACAGGACGGACCTCTGTTACGGGGGCCAACGTCCTGACTTTC
CSATGRTSVTGANVLTF
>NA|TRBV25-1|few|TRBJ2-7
TGTGCCAGCACAAGGGGTAGCGGTACCTACGAGCAGTACTTC
CASTRGSGTYEQYF
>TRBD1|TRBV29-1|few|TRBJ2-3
TGCAGTCTCCGGGACAGGGTATCAGATACGCAGTATTTT
CSLRDRVSDTQYF
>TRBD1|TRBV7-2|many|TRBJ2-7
TGTGCCAGCAGCCTGTCCGGGACAGGGATCCACGAGCAGTACTTC
CASSLSGTGIHEQYF
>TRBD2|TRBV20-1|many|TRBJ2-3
TGCAGTGCTAGAGTCGGACTAGCCAAGGGGGATACGCAGTATTTT
CSARVGLAKGDTQYF
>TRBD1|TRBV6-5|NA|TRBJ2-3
TGTGCCAGCAGACCAGGGGGTGGCACAGATACGCAGTATTTT
CASRPGGGTDTQYF
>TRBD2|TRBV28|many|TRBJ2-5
TGTGCCAGCAGTTTATCCTCGGGACTAGGCCATCTAGATGGGACCCAGTACTTC
CASSLSSGLGHLDGTQYF
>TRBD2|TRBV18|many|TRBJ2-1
TGTGCCAGCTCCCCCCAGCTAGCGGCCAACTACAATGAGCAGTTCTTC
CASSPQLAANYNEQFF
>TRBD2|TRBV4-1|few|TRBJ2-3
TGCGCCAGCAGCCAGCTACCACCGGGACTAGTAGCAGATACGCAGTATTTT
CASSQLPPGLVADTQYF
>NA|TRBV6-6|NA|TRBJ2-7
TGTGCCAGCAGTTACTCGGCCCCCGGCGGTTACGAGCAGTACTTC
CASSYSAPGGYEQYF
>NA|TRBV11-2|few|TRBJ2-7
TGTGCCAGCCTTTCTAGGTCCGAAGGAAACGAGCAGTACTTC
CASLSRSEGNEQYF
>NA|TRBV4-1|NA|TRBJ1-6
TGCGCCAGCAGCCAAGAAGGGCGTCAGGGGAATTCACCCCTCCACTTT
CASSQEGRQGNSPLHF
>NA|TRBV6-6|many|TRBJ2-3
TGTGCCAGCAGTTCTAATCCGGGACTTAGCACAGATACGCAGTATTTT
CASSSNPGLSTDTQYF
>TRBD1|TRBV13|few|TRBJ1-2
TGTGCCAGCAGCGACAACCGGGACAGGCAGTGGGGCTACACCTTC
CASSDNRDRQWGYTF
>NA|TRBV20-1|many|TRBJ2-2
TGCAGTGCTAGTTCTGGGAGTGGCACCGGGGAGCTGTTTTTT
CSASSGSGTGELFF
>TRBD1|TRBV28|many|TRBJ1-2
TGTGCCAGCAGTACACTGACAGGGGGCTTTGGCTACACCTTC
CASSTLTGGFGYTF
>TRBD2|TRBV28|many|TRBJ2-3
TGTGCCAGCAGTTCCGTGACAGAACTAGCGGGATTGGGGACAGATACGCAGTATTTT
CASSSVTELAGLGTDTQYF
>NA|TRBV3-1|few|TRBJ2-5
TGTGCCAGCACTTTAACTCAGCAAGAGACCCAGTACTTC
CASTLTQQETQYF
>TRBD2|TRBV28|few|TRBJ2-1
TGTGCCAGCAGTTTAGCGGGAGGGCACAATGAGCAGTTCTTC
CASSLAGGHNEQFF
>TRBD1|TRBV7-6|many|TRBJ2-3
TGTGCCAGCAGCTTCGTACAGGGGGTCACAGATACGCAGTATTTT
CASSFVQGVTDTQYF
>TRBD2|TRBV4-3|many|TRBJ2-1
TGCGCCAGCAGCCAAGACGTAGCGGGAGTTTACAATGAGCAGTTCTTC
CASSQDVAGVYNEQFF
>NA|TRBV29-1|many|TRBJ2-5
TGCAGCGTCGTGACCCTCTGGGGGGAGACCCAGTACTTC
CSVVTLWGETQYF
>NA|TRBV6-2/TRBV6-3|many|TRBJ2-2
TGTGCCAGCAGTTACTCGGCAGGAGCCACCGGGGAGCTGTTTTTT
CASSYSAGATGELFF
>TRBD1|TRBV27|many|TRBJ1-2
TGTGCCAGCAGTTTAGCTCAAAGACAGGGGGCGCTTGGCTACACCTTC
CASSLAQRQGALGYTF
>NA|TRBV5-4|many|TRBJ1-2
TGTGCCAGCAGCTTAGACGGGGGCTACACCTTC
CASSLDGGYTF
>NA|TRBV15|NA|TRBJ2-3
TGTGCCACCAGTCTCTCGGGGGATACGCAGTATTTT
CATSLSGDTQYF
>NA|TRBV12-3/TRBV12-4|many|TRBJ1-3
TGTGCCAGCTATCCCGGGGGGGGCGCTGGAAACACCATATATTTT
CASYPGGGAGNTIYF
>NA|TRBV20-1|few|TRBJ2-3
TGCAGTGCTAGGGTCGACAGGCCCACAGATACGCAGTATTTT
CSARVDRPTDTQYF
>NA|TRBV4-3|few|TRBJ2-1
TGCGCCAGCAGCCAAGATCGGAAGAGGGGTGTAAATGAGCAGTTCTTC
CASSQDRKRGVNEQFF
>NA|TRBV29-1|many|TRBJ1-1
TGCAGCGTTGACGTTTTGAACACTGAAGCTTTCTTT
CSVDVLNTEAFF
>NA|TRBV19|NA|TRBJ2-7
TGTGCCAGTAGTATTTCAAGTGCTCTCTACGAGCAGTACTTC
CASSISSALYEQYF
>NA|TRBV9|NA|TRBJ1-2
TGTGCCAGCAGCGTAGGGGACGGAAGCTATGGCTACACCTTC
CASSVGDGSYGYTF
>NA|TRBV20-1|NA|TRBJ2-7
TGCAGTGCTAGAGACCCCTCGGGGGGCTTATACGAGCAGTACTTC
CSARDPSGGLYEQYF
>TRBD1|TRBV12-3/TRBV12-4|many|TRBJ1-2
TGTGCCAGCAGCTCCGGGACAGGGGCTAACTATGGCTACACCTTC
CASSSGTGANYGYTF
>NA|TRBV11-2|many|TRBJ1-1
TGTGCCAGCAGCTTGGGGGACCCTAGGGGAGAAGCTTTCTTT
CASSLGDPRGEAFF
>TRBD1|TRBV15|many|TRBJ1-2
TGTGCCACCAGCAGACTCCCCGGGACAGGAGTTGGCTACACCTTC
CATSRLPGTGVGYTF
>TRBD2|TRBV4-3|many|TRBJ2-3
TGCGCCAGCAGCCATGAAGCGGGGCGCACAGATACGCAGTATTTT
CASSHEAGRTDTQYF
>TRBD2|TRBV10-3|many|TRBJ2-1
TGTGCCATCAGTGGTGTCGGGAGGGTCGATGAGCAGTTCTTC
CAISGVGRVDEQFF
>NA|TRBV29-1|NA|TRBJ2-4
TGCAGCGTGAGGGGACTTGGTAAAAACATTCAGTACTTC
CSVRGLGKNIQYF